Below, 20 T cell receptor beta chains from the same sample are listed, as sequenced in a study of T cell repertoires in ileal Crohn's disease. The data were produced by immunoSEQ multiplex PCR, yet TCRdb's version contains in-frame clones alone and is incomplete. The sample consists of about 9,600 clones, 76% of them appearing once. Sequencing input: ileal tissue. The receptors were sampled from an adult with Crohn's disease.

The J gene is TRBJ1-2, the V gene TRBV29-1; D is unresolved. This CDR3 has 12 residues. V was clipped by 4 bases and J by 2 bases, with 8 bases between them. CDR1 and CDR2 from the germline V gene are SQVTM and ANQGSEA. CDR3 region: CSVGLQNYGYTF. The CDR3 DNA reads as TGCAGCGTTGGATTGCAGAACTATGGCTACACCTTC.

J is TRBJ1-1 and V is TRBV4-2; a possible D gene is TRBD1 (6 bases). CDR3 length: 15 residues. V lost 2 bases and J 4 bases, leaving 14 bases between the germline ends. CDR1 and CDR2 from the germline V gene are LGHNA and YNFKEQ. The chain's CDR3 is CASSQSGAGGTEAFF. The CDR3 DNA follows: TGTGCCAGCAGCCAATCAGGGGCGGGTGGCACTGAAGCTTTCTTT.

The chain has TRBV6-1 and TRBJ1-5, with D unresolved. Trimming took off 4 bases at V and 2 bases at J, with 12 bases between the two ends. The CDR3 is made up of 15 amino acids. The germline gives CDR1 MNHNS, CDR2 SASEGT. The CDR3 DNA follows: TGTGCCAGCAGTGCACAGAAATCTGGCAATCAGCCCCAGCATTTT. Protein: CASSAQKSGNQPQHF.

This clone has only one observation. The DNA for the CDR3 is TGTGCCAGCAGCCCTGCGGACAGGTCGAACACTGAAGCTTTCTTT. As protein: CASSPADRSNTEAFF. V and J are TRBV5-4 and TRBJ1-1, with 7 positions matching TRBD1. The CDR3 is made up of 15 amino acids. The V gene's germline CDR1 is SGHNT and CDR2 YYREEE (reference sequence). Unmatched junction bases numbered 7, after V lost 4 bases and J lost 1 base.

This clone turned up a few times. The chain couples TRBV18 to TRBJ1-1; no reliable D call. Trimming removed 5 bases from V and 4 bases from J, with 8 bases in between. There are 12 residues in the CDR3. The germline V gene encodes CDR1 KGHSH and CDR2 LQKENI. The CDR3, as DNA: TGTGCCAGCTCAACCCCAGGCACTGAAGCTTTCTTT. As protein: CASSTPGTEAFF.

This clone was found a few times. V gene TRBV30 combines with J gene TRBJ2-7, with 7 bases aligning to TRBD1. The CDR3 loop spans 13 amino acids. Per germline, CDR1 GTSNPN and CDR2 SVGIG (reference sequence). Losses at the gene ends were 4 bases for V and 2 bases for J; bases not matched to a gene: 5. CDR3 protein: CAWIRDSPYEQYF. The CDR3 nucleotides read TGTGCCTGGATTAGGGACAGTCCCTACGAGCAGTACTTC.

The chain recombines TRBV28 with TRBJ1-1; D gene unclear. CDR1 is MDHEN, CDR2 SYDVKM, per germline. Trimming stripped 5 bases from V and 3 bases from J, with 13 bases between. The CDR3 contains 14 residues. CDR3 region: CASSLLGRDTEAFF. CDR3 sequence (DNA): TGTGCCAGCAGTCTCCTAGGGCGGGACACTGAAGCTTTCTTT.

The chain has TRBV28 and TRBJ2-3; 7 bases match TRBD2. In germline, CDR1 is MDHEN, CDR2 SYDVKM. This CDR3 has 15 residues. V dropped 4 bases and J dropped 3; count of bases not matched to a gene: 7. The DNA of the CDR3 is TGTGCCAGCAGTTCCCCCCAGCGGGGTACAGATACGCAGTATTTT. This encodes CASSSPQRGTDTQYF.

The chain carries TRBV5-1 and TRBJ1-4; D may be TRBD1 (6 bases). Germline V lookup: CDR1 SGHRS, CDR2 YFSETQ. V was clipped by 5 bases and J by 5 bases, with 16 bases between them. This CDR3 contains 15 residues. The CDR3 region has the DNA TGCGCCAGCAGGTCGGAAGGGGGGGGAAATGAAAAACTGTTTTTT. Translated: CASRSEGGGNEKLFF.

The V gene is TRBV5-1, the J gene TRBJ2-5; 13 bases agree with TRBD2. J was trimmed by 1 base and V by 3 bases; bases with no gene match: 3. Looked up from germline, CDR1 is SGHRS and CDR2 is YFSETQ. This CDR3 contains 16 residues. CDR3 protein: CASSSGTSGTQETQYF. CDR3 in DNA: TGCGCCAGCAGCTCCGGGACTAGCGGGACCCAAGAGACCCAGTACTTC.

The chain recombines TRBV5-1 with TRBJ2-5; 8 nucleotides align to TRBD2. This CDR3 region has 14 residues. Germline V gene lookup returns CDR1 SGHRS and CDR2 YFSETQ. The V gene end was trimmed by 4 bases and the J gene end by 5 bases; junction bases not matched to a gene: 7. CDR3 region: CASSDGGVMETQYF. The CDR3 coding sequence is TGCGCCAGCAGCGACGGGGGGGTGATGGAGACCCAGTACTTC.

V usage is TRBV5-6 and J usage is TRBJ1-5; 9 positions agree with TRBD1. V was clipped by 3 bases and J by 0 bases; unmatched bases: 4. Germline CDR1 reads SGHDT; CDR2 reads YYEEEE. The CDR3 has 16 amino acids. CDR3 coding DNA: TGTGCCAGCAGCTCCGGGACAGGGACTAGCAATCAGCCCCAGCATTTT. Translation gives CASSSGTGTSNQPQHF.

V and J are TRBV11-3 and TRBJ2-1, with TRBD2 matching over 7 bases. The CDR3 covers 15 residues. Germline V gene lookup returns CDR1 SGHNT and CDR2 YENEEA. Trimming cost V 0 bases and J 5 bases; bases outside gene matches: 4. The CDR3 nucleotides read TGTGCCAGCAGCTTAGACGGAGCGGGGAACAATGAGCAGTTCTTC. This sequence encodes CASSLDGAGNNEQFF.

J is TRBJ2-5 and V is TRBV30; D might be TRBD2 (6 bases). The CDR3 consists of 16 residues. Germline V gives CDR1 GTSNPN, CDR2 SVGIG (reference sequence). V was clipped by 0 bases and J by 0 bases, with 14 bases between them. The CDR3 region is CAWSVQVGLHQETQYF. CDR3 sequence (DNA): TGTGCCTGGAGTGTACAGGTGGGACTCCACCAAGAGACCCAGTACTTC. The full variable domain, with the rest looked up from reference TRBV30 and TRBJ2-5, is SQTIHQWPATLVQPVGSPLSLECTVEGTSNPNLYWYRQAAGRGLQLLFYSVGIGQISSEVPQNLSASRPQDRQFILSSKKLLLSDSGFYLCAWSVQVGLHQETQYFGPGTRLLVL.

Only a few counts were recorded for this clone. The chain carries TRBV30 and TRBJ1-1, with D tentatively TRBD1 (5 bases). Per germline, CDR1 GTSNPN and CDR2 SVGIG (reference sequence). The CDR3 sequence is 11 residues long. Trimming removed 3 bases from V and 5 bases from J, with 7 bases in between. The CDR3 is CAWSRDTEAFF. As DNA, the CDR3 is TGTGCCTGGAGCAGGGATACTGAAGCTTTCTTT. Based on the CDR3 plus reference TRBV30 and TRBJ1-1, the full variable domain is SQTIHQWPATLVQPVGSPLSLECTVEGTSNPNLYWYRQAAGRGLQLLFYSVGIGQISSEVPQNLSASRPQDRQFILSSKKLLLSDSGFYLCAWSRDTEAFFGQGTRLTVV.

V gene TRBV29-1 combines with J gene TRBJ1-2, with D tentatively TRBD1 (5 bases). Trimming removed 3 bases from V and 4 bases from J, with 12 bases in between. CDR3 length: 13 amino acids. CDR1 is SQVTM, CDR2 ANQGSEA, per germline. The CDR3 DNA is TGCAGCGTTGACCAACAGGTGGGCTATGGCTACACCTTC. Protein product: CSVDQQVGYGYTF.

The rearrangement links TRBV18 to TRBJ2-1; tentative D call: TRBD2 (5 bases). V was shortened by 3 bases and J by 3 bases, with 12 bases between the two germline ends. This CDR3 region has 15 residues. Per germline, CDR1 KGHSH and CDR2 LQKENI. The CDR3 is CASSPSVDGYNEQFF. The CDR3 coding sequence is TGTGCCAGCTCACCTAGCGTTGATGGCTACAATGAGCAGTTCTTC.

This clone was seen just once. CDR3 nucleotides: TGTGCCAGCAGCCCCACAACTAGCGGCTACGAGCAGTACTTC. Translated: CASSPTTSGYEQYF. The chain joins TRBV28 to TRBJ2-7, with TRBD2 matching over 8 bases. The V gene's germline CDR1 is MDHEN and CDR2 SYDVKM. V gave up 6 bases and J gave up 3 bases; unmatched junction bases: 7. The CDR3 runs to 14 residues.

V usage is TRBV7-9 and J usage is TRBJ2-5; 7 bases are a match to TRBD1. The CDR3 has 16 amino acids. V lost 5 bases to trimming and J lost 2 bases; unmatched junction nucleotides: 11. CDR1 and CDR2 (germline): SEHNR, FQNEAQ (reference sequence). In nucleotides, the CDR3 is TGTGCCAGCAGCACCTCCGGGACAGCGGCACAAGAGACCCAGTACTTC. This gives the protein CASSTSGTAAQETQYF.

The rearrangement links TRBV2 to TRBJ1-6, with 8 nucleotides matching TRBD1. The V gene's germline CDR1 is SNHLY and CDR2 FYNNEI. The CDR3 contains 15 residues. J was trimmed by 5 bases and V by 7 bases; bases with no gene match: 7. DNA of the CDR3: TGTGCCAGCAATCCGGACAGGGCTAATAATTCACCCCTCCACTTT. Translating it yields CASNPDRANNSPLHF.